Listed here are 10 T cell receptor beta chains from one sample, sequenced in a study of T cell responses to AZD1222 COVID-19 vaccine. Generated by immunoSEQ multiplex PCR, the TCRdb table keeps only in-frame clones and is missing some. The sample has under 150,000 clones; 65% to 90% are singletons. The starting material was peripheral blood, obtained 28 days after the second AZD1222 dose. These receptors came from an adult who received the AZD1222 COVID-19 vaccine.

CDR3 DNA sequence: TGTGCCAGCAGCTTAGCGAGCGGGGGACTCTACGAGCAGTACTTC. Encoded protein: CASSLASGGLYEQYF. The chain uses TRBV7-6 and TRBJ2-7, with 8 bases matching TRBD2. Germline V lookup: CDR1 SGHVS, CDR2 FNYEAQ. The V and J ends lost 0 bases and 3 bases, in that order; junction bases with no gene match: 4. This CDR3 has 15 amino acids.

The chain has TRBV11-2 and TRBJ1-5; possible D gene TRBD1, 5 bases. Trimming stripped 0 bases from V and 1 base from J, with 7 bases between. The CDR3 runs 15 residues. Germline V gene sequence: CDR1 SGHAT, CDR2 FQNNGV. The CDR3 is CASSLEGVSNQPQHF. CDR3 nucleotides: TGTGCCAGCAGCTTAGAAGGGGTAAGCAATCAGCCCCAGCATTTT.

In this sample, this clone turned up a few times. This sequence joins TRBV7-9 and TRBJ1-1; D unresolved. This CDR3 has 12 residues. Germline V gene sequence: CDR1 SEHNR, CDR2 FQNEAQ (reference sequence). Trimming removed 3 bases from V and 5 bases from J, with 7 bases in between. The CDR3 DNA sequence: TGTGCCAGCAGCTTCAGCCAGACTGAAGCTTTCTTT. It codes for CASSFSQTEAFF.

V gene TRBV11-2 combines with J gene TRBJ1-2; 8 bases match TRBD1. CDR3 length: 14 amino acids. The germline V gene has CDR1 SGHAT and CDR2 FQNNGV. V dropped 1 base and J dropped 4; count of bases not matched to a gene: 2. The CDR3 loop is CASSLGDRPYGYTF. Here the CDR3 DNA reads TGTGCCAGCAGCTTAGGGGACAGGCCCTATGGCTACACCTTC.

CDR3 coding DNA: TGTGCCAGCAGCTTGTACGCGAGCAGAGACCAAGAGACCCAGTACTTC. Encoded protein: CASSLYASRDQETQYF. The V and J genes are TRBV7-9 and TRBJ2-5; D is unresolved. CDR3 length: 16 residues. Germline V gene sequence: CDR1 SEHNR, CDR2 FQNEAQ (reference sequence). The V and J ends lost 3 bases and 0 bases respectively, with 14 bases between them.

The gene calls are TRBV7-8 and TRBJ1-1; 7 nucleotides align to TRBD1. CDR3 length equals 15 residues. V shed 5 bases, J shed 5 bases, and the junction held 11 bases outside the gene matches. From germline, CDR1 is SGHVS and CDR2 FQNEAQ. CDR3 in amino acids: CASSEQHRGGTEAFF. CDR3 coding DNA: TGTGCCAGCAGCGAACAACACAGGGGAGGGACTGAAGCTTTCTTT. Complete variable domain (other parts from reference TRBV7-8 and TRBJ1-1): GAGVSQSPRYKVAKRGQDVALRCDPISGHVSLFWYQQALGQGPEFLTYFQNEAQLDKSGLPSDRFFAERPEGSVSTLKIQRTQQEDSAVYLCASSEQHRGGTEAFFGQGTRLTVV.

This clone was recorded at least ten times. V gene TRBV24-1 combines with J gene TRBJ2-1, with D maybe TRBD2 (7 bases). The germline V and J ends were trimmed by 1 base and 7 bases, with 16 bases remaining between them. The V gene's germline CDR1 is KGHDR and CDR2 SFDVKD. CDR3 size: 16 residues. In DNA form, the CDR3 reads TGTGCCACCAGTGATTTAGGAGCAGGGGAGGGGAATGAGCAGTTCTTC. Translated: CATSDLGAGEGNEQFF.

The gene calls are TRBV28 and TRBJ1-6, with TRBD1 matching 7 bases. The V gene end was trimmed by 9 bases and the J gene end by 9 bases; junction bases not matched to a gene: 20. The germline gives CDR1 MDHEN, CDR2 SYDVKM. The length of the CDR3 is 17 residues. In nucleotides, the CDR3 is TGTGCCAGTTCTTCTGAGGGGGCGTTGGTATTTAGTTCACCCCTCCACTTT. This gives the protein CASSSEGALVFSSPLHF.

This clone was detected many times. Different DNA sequences within this sample yield the same CDR3. This chain connects TRBV28 to TRBJ2-5; D is uncertain. The CDR3 length is 13 residues. V shed 2 bases and J shed 4 bases, with 8 bases lying between them. Germline V lookup: CDR1 MDHEN, CDR2 SYDVKM. The CDR3 is CASSLRQAETQYF. The CDR3, as DNA: TGTGCCAGCAGTTTAAGGCAGGCAGAGACCCAGTACTTC.

The chain combines TRBV18 with TRBJ1-2; D is ambiguous. V shed 2 bases and J shed 0 bases, with 10 bases lying between them. CDR3 length: 15 residues. Germline CDR1 KGHSH, CDR2 LQKENI. The CDR3 coding sequence is TGTGCCAGCTCACCATCGGGCCAGGCTAACTATGGCTACACCTTC. Translating it yields CASSPSGQANYGYTF.